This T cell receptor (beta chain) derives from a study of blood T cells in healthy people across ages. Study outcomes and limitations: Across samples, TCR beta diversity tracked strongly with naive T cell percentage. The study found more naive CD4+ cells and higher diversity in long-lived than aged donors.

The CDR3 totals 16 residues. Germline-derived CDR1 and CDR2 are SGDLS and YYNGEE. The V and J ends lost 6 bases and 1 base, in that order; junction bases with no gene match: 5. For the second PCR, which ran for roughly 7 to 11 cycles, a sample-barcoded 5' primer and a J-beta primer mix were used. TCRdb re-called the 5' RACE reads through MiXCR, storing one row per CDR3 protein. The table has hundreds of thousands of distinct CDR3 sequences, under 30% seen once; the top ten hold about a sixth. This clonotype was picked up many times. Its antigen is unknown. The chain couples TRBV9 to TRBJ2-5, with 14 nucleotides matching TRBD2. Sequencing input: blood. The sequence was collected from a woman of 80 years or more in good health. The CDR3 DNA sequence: TGTGCCAGCACCAGGACTAGCGGGGGGTTCCAAGAGACCCAGTACTTC. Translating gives CASTRTSGGFQETQYF.